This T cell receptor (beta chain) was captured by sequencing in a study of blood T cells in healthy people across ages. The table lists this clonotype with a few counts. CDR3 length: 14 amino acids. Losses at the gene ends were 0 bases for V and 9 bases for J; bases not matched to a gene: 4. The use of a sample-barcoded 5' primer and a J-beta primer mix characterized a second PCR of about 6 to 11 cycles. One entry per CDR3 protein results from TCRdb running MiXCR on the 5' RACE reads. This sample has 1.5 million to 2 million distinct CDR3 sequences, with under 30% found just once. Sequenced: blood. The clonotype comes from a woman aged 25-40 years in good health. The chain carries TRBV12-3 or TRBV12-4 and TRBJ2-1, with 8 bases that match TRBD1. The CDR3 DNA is TGTGCCAGCAGTTTAGCTAGGGACAGGATTGAGCAGTTCTTC. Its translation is CASSLARDRIEQFF.